This T cell receptor beta chain was recorded in a study of blood T cell repertoires in COVID-19. In the study overall: Acute and convalescent COVID-19 samples came from the United States, Italy and Spain.

Measured with immunoSEQ multiplex PCR; TCRdb has only the in-frame clones, and not every one. Among 200,000 to 300,000 clones, approximately 84% were seen once, and the ten largest hold around 3%. The sample taken for sequencing was PBMCs or T cells enriched from blood (not recorded which). The TCR comes from a woman aged 35 to 49 with acute COVID-19.

This CDR3 reads CASSQGVSSSSPLHF. CDR3 DNA: TGTGCCAGCAGCCAAGGTGTTTCGTCGAGTTCACCCCTCCACTTT. J is TRBJ1-6 and V is TRBV3-1 (or the pseudogene TRBV3-2); D unresolved. This CDR3 has 15 amino acids. Germline CDR1 LGHDT, CDR2 YNNKEL (reference sequence). Trimming pared 1 base from V and 9 bases from J, leaving 13 bases between.